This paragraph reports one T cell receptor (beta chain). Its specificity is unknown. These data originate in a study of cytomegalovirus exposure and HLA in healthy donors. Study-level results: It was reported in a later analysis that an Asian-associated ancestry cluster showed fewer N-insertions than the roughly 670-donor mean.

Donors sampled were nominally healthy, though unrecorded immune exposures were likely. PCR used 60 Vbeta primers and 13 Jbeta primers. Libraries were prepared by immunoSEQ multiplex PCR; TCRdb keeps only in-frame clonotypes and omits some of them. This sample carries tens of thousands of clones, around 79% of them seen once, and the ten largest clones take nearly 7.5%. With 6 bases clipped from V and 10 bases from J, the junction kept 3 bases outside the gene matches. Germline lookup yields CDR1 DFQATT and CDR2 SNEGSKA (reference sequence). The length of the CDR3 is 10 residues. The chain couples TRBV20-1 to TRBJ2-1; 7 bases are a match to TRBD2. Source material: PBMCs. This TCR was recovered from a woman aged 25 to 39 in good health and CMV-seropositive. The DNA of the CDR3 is TGCAGTGCGAGGGAGGGGGAGCAGTTCTTC. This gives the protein CSAREGEQFF.